This note documents a single T cell receptor (beta chain) sequence. The antigen remains undetermined. The CDR3 is 17 residues long. The ends were cut back, 2 bases at V and 6 bases at J, with 19 bases in the middle. Germline CDR1 reads LNHDA; CDR2 reads SQIVND (reference sequence). This sample is part of a study of T cell repertoires in ileal Crohn's disease. The assay was immunoSEQ multiplex PCR, and TCRdb's table has in-frame clones only and misses some. The top ten hold roughly 19% of the sample, which has 25,000 to 30,000 clones, around 77% seen once. Study-level points and caveats: Clonal expansions were more frequent in active smokers than non-smokers at surgery. Compared with CD4 T cells, sorted CD8 cells carried more expanded clones.

The chain uses TRBV19 and TRBJ2-2; the D gene is possibly TRBD2 (5 bases). The receptor was isolated from an adult with Crohn's disease. Sequencing used ileal tissue. The CDR3 nucleotides are TGTGCCAGTAGTATATCGTATGAGCGGAACCCCCCCGGGGAGCTGTTTTTT. This translates into CASSISYERNPPGELFF.